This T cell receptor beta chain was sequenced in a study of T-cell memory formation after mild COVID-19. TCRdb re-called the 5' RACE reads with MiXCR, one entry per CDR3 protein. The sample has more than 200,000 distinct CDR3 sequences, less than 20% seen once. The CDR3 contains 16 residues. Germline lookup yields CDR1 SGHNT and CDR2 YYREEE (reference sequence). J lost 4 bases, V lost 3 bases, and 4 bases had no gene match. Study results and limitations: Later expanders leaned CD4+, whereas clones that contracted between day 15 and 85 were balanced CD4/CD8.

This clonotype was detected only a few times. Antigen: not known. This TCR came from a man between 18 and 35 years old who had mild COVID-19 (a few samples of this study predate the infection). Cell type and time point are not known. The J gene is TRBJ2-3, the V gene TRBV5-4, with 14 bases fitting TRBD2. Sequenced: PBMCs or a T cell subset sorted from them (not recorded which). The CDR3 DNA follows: TGTGCCAGCAGCTGGAGACTAGCGGGGGGGCCAGATACGCAGTATTTT. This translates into CASSWRLAGGPDTQYF.